This record concerns one T cell receptor beta chain sequence. This sample is drawn from a study of technical replicates of blood from a handful of donors. Sequenced by immunoSEQ multiplex PCR; TCRdb stores in-frame clones only, minus some. The table lists over 55,000 clones, approximately 94% of them singletons. Sequencing was carried out using PBMCs. This sequence originates from a human donor in good health. Some clones in this sample may be carry-over from other donors' samples.

The DNA of the CDR3 is TGTGCCAGCAGGGGGGGGAGACAGGGGCCCAACGAGCAGTACTTC. Translated, it gives CASRGGRQGPNEQYF. The gene calls are TRBV2 and TRBJ2-7; perhaps TRBD1 as D (8 bases). Germline CDR1 reads SNHLY; CDR2 reads FYNNEI. Trimming stripped 6 bases from V and 5 bases from J, with 20 bases between. The CDR3 extends over 15 amino acids.